These 3 T cell receptor beta chains came from one sample sequenced in a study of blood T cell repertoires in COVID-19 (dated by TCRdb to the early 2020s). Libraries were constructed by the immunoSEQ multiplex PCR assay. Drawn from immuneACCESS, this table holds only the in-frame rearrangements with V and J called that TCRdb kept. Clones are partly lost; checked studies trace under half to an unresolved V gene and leave the rest unexplained. The sample table lists a few hundred thousand clones, 80% to 95% of them with a count of one. The ten largest clones represent under 7% of the sample. The sample consisted of peripheral blood. The receptor set was obtained from a woman aged 25 to 39 with COVID-19, enrolled during active disease.

The chain links TRBV27 to TRBJ2-1; D gene ambiguous. Germline V lookup: CDR1 MNHEY, CDR2 SMNVEV (reference sequence). Trimming left V 3 bases short and J 3 bases short, with 12 bases between. This CDR3 is 15 amino acids long. The CDR3 is CASSFAGRIYNEQFF. The CDR3 DNA sequence: TGTGCCAGCAGTTTCGCAGGCAGGATCTACAATGAGCAGTTCTTC.

This chain uses TRBV27 with TRBJ1-2; 9 bases are shared with TRBD1. Germline CDR1 is MNHEY and CDR2 is SMNVEV (reference sequence). Losses at the gene ends were 5 bases for V and 7 bases for J; bases not matched to a gene: 5. The CDR3 is 13 amino acids. The CDR3 DNA reads TGTGCCAGCAGTCAAGGGACAGGGTTTGGCTACACCTTC. Its translation is CASSQGTGFGYTF.

The gene calls are TRBV6-6 and TRBJ1-3, with D maybe TRBD1 (6 bases). Trimming pared 0 bases from V and 4 bases from J, leaving 13 bases between. The CDR3 is made up of 16 amino acids. Germline V gene sequence: CDR1 MNHNY, CDR2 SVGAGI (reference sequence). CDR3 nucleotide sequence: TGTGCCAGCAGTTACTCGGGGGAGGGGGTAGGAAACACCATATATTTT. Translated, it gives CASSYSGEGVGNTIYF.